The TCR beta chain under discussion was sequenced for a study of Ad26.COV2.S vaccination and SARS-CoV-2 variants. The treatment was: roughly 19 received Ad26.COV2.S at low or high dose, single or two shots; about 5 received placebo; per-sample allocation not given. Collection of the samples took place on day 63 after the first injection of vaccine or placebo. This clone was seen just once. V lost 1 base to trimming and J lost 2 bases; unmatched junction nucleotides: 9. In germline, CDR1 is SGHRS, CDR2 YFSETQ. The CDR3 extends over 17 amino acids. Assay: immunoSEQ multiplex PCR; the TCRdb copy retains only in-frame clones and omits some. Altogether around 240,000 clones are present, approximately 88% being singletons, with the ten largest covering roughly 10%.

This receptor was taken from a person aged 18 to 65 who received the Ad26.COV2.S COVID-19 vaccine or a placebo. V and J are TRBV5-1 and TRBJ2-5; 9 bases align to TRBD2. Material: peripheral blood, obtained in a trial of Ad26.COV2.S vaccine versus placebo. CDR3 sequence reads: CASSLILAGGYQETQYF. The CDR3 nucleotides are TGCGCCAGCAGCTTGATTTTGGCGGGAGGGTATCAAGAGACCCAGTACTTC.